These 2 T cell receptor beta chains originate from one sample sequenced in a study of CD8+ T cells in alopecia areata. Treatment meaning: oral pan-JAK inhibitor, 5-10 mg twice daily. The sequencing template was cDNA reverse transcribed from extracted RNA. Sequencing was performed with immunoSEQ multiplex PCR; in TCRdb, only in-frame clones are kept and a portion is missing. The profile shows some 200,000 clones, around 56% of them singletons. This material consisted of CD4+ T cells sorted from blood, taken at week 4, from a patient treated with tofacitinib. The receptors derive from a human donor with alopecia areata.

The chain recombines TRBV27 with TRBJ1-6, with D tentatively TRBD1 (6 bases). V was clipped by 2 bases and J by 6 bases, with 11 bases between them. Per the germline V gene, CDR1 is MNHEY and CDR2 is SMNVEV (reference sequence). The length of the CDR3 is 15 residues. CDR3 nucleotides: TGTGCCAGCAGTTTACAAGGGGGTGCTAATTCACCCCTCCACTTT. Translating it yields CASSLQGGANSPLHF.

This chain uses TRBV5-1 with TRBJ2-6, with D perhaps TRBD1 (5 bases). The CDR3 loop spans 13 amino acids. In germline, CDR1 is SGHRS, CDR2 YFSETQ. Trimming removed 3 bases from V and 9 bases from J, with 10 bases in between. This CDR3 is CASSSRVGNVLTF. In DNA form, the CDR3 reads TGCGCCAGCAGCTCCAGGGTAGGCAACGTCCTGACTTTC.